This is a list of T cell receptor beta chains from one sample in a study of OX40 agonist ivuxolimab in advanced cancers. Assay used: immunoSEQ multiplex PCR; TCRdb lists only in-frame clones, some missing. The table records some 12,000 clones, 69% of them present only once. The source material was CD4+ or CD8+ T cells sorted from blood, sampled in a trial of the OX40 agonist ivuxolimab. All receptors come from an adult with an advanced solid tumor such as melanoma, head and neck, liver or kidney cancer. The CDR3 runs from the conserved cysteine through the conserved F or W. A D gene is named only where the DNA matches it firmly. Expanded clones are given a class, and other clones once, few, many or no size at all.

size	V	D	J	DNA	CDR3
NA	TRBV5-5	NA	TRBJ1-2	TGTGCCAGCAGCTTGGGCGGAACCCCCTATGGCTACACCTTC	CASSLGGTPYGYTF
NA	TRBV27	NA	TRBJ2-7	TGTGCCAGCAGTTTATCGCAGGATCGCTACGAGCAGTACTTC	CASSLSQDRYEQYF
NA	TRBV7-8	NA	TRBJ2-4	TGTGCCAGCAGCTTAGCCGGGCGAGGGTCGGACATTCAGTACTTC	CASSLAGRGSDIQYF
NA	TRBV6-5	NA	TRBJ2-7	TGTGCCAGCAGTTCCTCAAGCGGTCTGCCCGCCTACGAGCAGTACTTC	CASSSSSGLPAYEQYF
NA	TRBV28	TRBD2	TRBJ2-7	TGTGCCAGCAGTTTATCCACTAGCGGAACCTACGAGCAGTACTTC	CASSLSTSGTYEQYF
NA	TRBV4-3	NA	TRBJ2-6	TGCGCCAGCAGCCAATGGTCCAGACCTGACTCTGGGGCCAACGTCCTGACTTTC	CASSQWSRPDSGANVLTF
NA	TRBV7-6	NA	TRBJ2-7	TGTGCCAGCAGCTTAGGGGGCGACAGGAGCTCCTACGAGCAGTACTTC	CASSLGGDRSSYEQYF
few	TRBV27	NA	TRBJ2-1	TGTGCCAGCAGTTTTAGTGATCAGAGCTCCTACAATGAGCAGTTCTTC	CASSFSDQSSYNEQFF
NA	TRBV5-6	NA	TRBJ2-7	TGTGCCAGCAGCCCTCAGGGAATCGACTACGAGCAGTACTTC	CASSPQGIDYEQYF
medium-sized	TRBV19	NA	TRBJ1-1	TGTGCCAGTACCAAGTTGGACCCGGCAGGGGAGAACACTGAAGCTTTCTTT	CASTKLDPAGENTEAFF
NA	TRBV5-4	NA	TRBJ2-1	TGTGCCAGCAACAGGGAGGGGCGTCTTAATGAGCAGTTCTTC	CASNREGRLNEQFF
NA	TRBV5-8	NA	TRBJ1-1	TGTGCCAGCAGCGCAGGGGCGTGGGAGACTGAAGCTTTCTTT	CASSAGAWETEAFF
NA	TRBV28	TRBD2	TRBJ2-1	TGTGCCAGCAGTTTGATTCTAGCGGGGGCCCATTACAATGAGCAGTTCTTC	CASSLILAGAHYNEQFF
NA	TRBV19	NA	TRBJ2-3	TGTGCCAGTAGACTAGAAAGCACAGATACGCAGTATTTT	CASRLESTDTQYF
NA	TRBV29-1	NA	TRBJ2-7	TGCAGCGTTGAAGATCTGCGGACCTACGAGCAGTACTTC	CSVEDLRTYEQYF
NA	TRBV18	TRBD2	TRBJ2-1	TGTGCCAGCTCACCGGGACTAGCGGGAGCCTACAATGAGCAGTTCTTC	CASSPGLAGAYNEQFF
NA	TRBV7-2	NA	TRBJ2-7	TGTGCCAGCAGCATAGGGGGGGAGAGCTCCTACGAGCAGTACTTC	CASSIGGESSYEQYF
NA	TRBV6-6	NA	TRBJ1-1	TGTGCCAGCAGTGACCCCCAGTCGGGTGAAGCTTTCTTT	CASSDPQSGEAFF
few	TRBV6-5	NA	TRBJ2-7	TGTGCCAGCAGTAGACATCAGTTTGGCGACGAGCAGTACTTC	CASSRHQFGDEQYF
NA	TRBV28	NA	TRBJ2-7	TGTGCCAGCAGTTCCCTCCTTCTAGGGCCCTACTACGAGCAGTACTTC	CASSSLLLGPYYEQYF
NA	TRBV7-6	NA	TRBJ2-7	TGTGCCAGCAGCTCCGGGATGAGGGACGAGCAGTACTTC	CASSSGMRDEQYF
NA	TRBV15	NA	TRBJ2-3	TGTGCCACCAGCAGGATTAGTGGAGATACGCAGTATTTT	CATSRISGDTQYF
few	TRBV18	TRBD1	TRBJ2-3	TGTGCCAGCTCATCCGGGGACAGCCCCACAGATACGCAGTATTTT	CASSSGDSPTDTQYF
NA	TRBV7-9	NA	TRBJ2-7	TGTGCCAGCAGCCCCCCCCCTCGCCAGGGGATAAACGAGCAGTACTTC	CASSPPPRQGINEQYF
NA	TRBV7-9	NA	TRBJ1-2	TGTGCCAGCAGCTTTTCGACACGAGGTAGAGGTGGCTACACCTTC	CASSFSTRGRGGYTF
NA	TRBV10-3	NA	TRBJ2-7	TGTGCCATCAGTGAGCCCTCCGGGACATACTCCTACGAGCAGTACTTC	CAISEPSGTYSYEQYF
NA	TRBV5-4	TRBD2	TRBJ2-1	TGTGCCAGCAGCTTGGGGACTAGCGTTTCGAATGAGCAGTTCTTC	CASSLGTSVSNEQFF
few	TRBV7-8	NA	TRBJ1-2	TGTGCCAGCAGCTTAGACGGGACACTAGCCAGTTATGGCTACACCTTC	CASSLDGTLASYGYTF
NA	TRBV19	TRBD1	TRBJ2-7	TGTGCCAGTAGTATGTGGACAGGGGATACCTACGAGCAGTACTTC	CASSMWTGDTYEQYF
NA	TRBV9	TRBD2	TRBJ2-1	TGTGCCAGCAGCACCATGGGGGGGTCCTACAATGAGCAGTTCTTC	CASSTMGGSYNEQFF
NA	TRBV28	NA	TRBJ2-5	TGTGCCAGCAGTTTATTCAGGCTAGGACAGCTCGTAGAGACCCAGTACTTC	CASSLFRLGQLVETQYF
NA	TRBV6-5	NA	TRBJ2-1	TGTGCCAGCAGTTATTCCAGCTACAATGAGCAGTTCTTC	CASSYSSYNEQFF
few	TRBV19	NA	TRBJ1-5	TGTGCCAGTAGTATTGCACACAATAGCAATCAGCCCCAGCATTTT	CASSIAHNSNQPQHF
medium-sized	TRBV7-9	NA	TRBJ2-7	TGTGCCAGCAGCTCTGGGGCTGGGAACGAGCAGTACTTC	CASSSGAGNEQYF
NA	TRBV28	TRBD1	TRBJ2-7	TGTGCCAGCACCCTAAGCCGGGACAGGGGGCGTGAGCAGTACTTC	CASTLSRDRGREQYF
once	TRBV7-8	TRBD1	TRBJ2-4	TGTGCCAGCAGCTTAGGCTTTGGGGACAGGGGATACATTCAGTACTTC	CASSLGFGDRGYIQYF
NA	TRBV27	NA	TRBJ2-2	TGTGCCAGCAGTTTGGGCGGGATAGGTTGGACCGGGGAGCTGTTTTTT	CASSLGGIGWTGELFF
NA	TRBV7-9	NA	TRBJ2-2	TGTGCCAGCAGCCGGGGGTATGGCACCGGGGAGCTGTTTTTT	CASSRGYGTGELFF